The source of this T cell receptor beta chain is a study of blood T cell repertoires in COVID-19. Only one count was recorded for this clone. TCRdb keeps only in-frame clones here, not all; method: immunoSEQ multiplex PCR. Found here are over 60,000 clones, roughly 87% of them singletons; the top ten hold roughly 13%. The CDR3 is 12 residues long. The germline gives CDR1 MNHEY, CDR2 SMNVEV (reference sequence). V lost 10 bases to trimming and J lost 8 bases, with 17 bases between them. J is TRBJ1-2 and V is TRBV27; D may be TRBD1 (6 bases). The TCR comes from an elderly woman with acute or convalescent COVID-19. Sequencing was carried out using peripheral blood. Here the CDR3 DNA reads TGTGCCACCAAGGGGGGGGGACGGGGCTACACCTTC. This codes for CATKGGGRGYTF.